This TCR beta chain was observed in a study of response to subunit inactivated influenza vaccine (dated by TCRdb to between 2018 and 2020). Context from the whole study: Deep quantitative profiling of the T cell receptor repertoire was used in the study to follow responses to a trivalent subunit inactivated influenza vaccine. What the study reported, not specific to this receptor: According to the authors, only a limited number of new T cells may be recruited by each seasonal influenza vaccination.

This clonotype occurred a few times. No antigen is known for it. No base-level quality is on record; no much larger clone is a single base apart. The library was made by RT-PCR. The sequencing machine was an Illumina HiSeq 2500. The public reads were quality trimmed at Q25 with fastp and then assembled into clones with MiXCR by TCRdb, keeping productive beta chains. Each record represents a unique CDR3 protein, reported with the most common genes and DNA among its rows. A total of some 200,000 distinct CDR3 sequences appear in this sample, about an eighth of them only once. The ten most abundant clones make up about 29% of the sample. These same records also appear under a second study, on T cells expressing NK-cell markers. That second publication adds: 5'RACE template switching, by which a universal primer site and unique molecular identifiers were added, was used to make TCR beta cDNA libraries. Under ten donors provided sorted CD3+CD56+NKG2C+, CD3+CD56+NKG2C- and CD3+CD56-NKG2C+ T-cell subsets, whose TCR beta-chain repertoires were profiled. Seven of the eight sequenced donors were HCMV-seropositive and one was HCMV-seronegative. To restrict sorting to alphabetaTCR-expressing T cells, an anti-gammadeltaTCR antibody was added in several experiments. In five to seven donors, the dominant CD3+CD56+NKG2C+ clonotypes were found to rank among the top 10 CD8+ clonotypes and to make up about 1.0-7.0% of CD8+ T cells. Those dominant clonotypes were again the most abundant among CD3+CD56-NKG2C+ cells in a handful of donors, at about 25-60.1%. Whether the expanded NKG2C-expressing T cell clones were specific for HCMV antigens remained unclear. The study sequenced eight donors, all healthy volunteers chosen at random: three men and five women. HCMV serostatus was determined by detecting HCMV-specific IgG in serum with a commercial ELISA kit. Ficoll density gradient centrifugation was used to isolate peripheral blood mononuclear cells from blood. Magnetic immunoseparation with Miltenyi isolation kits was used to isolate CD4+ and CD8+ T cells from PBMC. Synthesis of cDNA was primed from the TCR beta constant segment and was followed by two consecutive PCR amplification steps. Sequencing of the libraries produced 2 x 150 bp reads on Illumina HiSeq 2000/2500, MiSeq or NextSeq. Reads were demultiplexed and grouped by UMI with MIGEC, and clonotypes were assembled and quantified with MiTCR. To exclude erroneous sequences, only TCR cDNA sequences supported by at least two reads were retained. The tcR package was used for downstream repertoire analysis, and clonotypes were matched across fractions by CDR3 nucleotide sequence plus V segment. VDJmatch was used to annotate antigen specificity against VDJdb, with one amino acid substitution in CDR3 allowed.

The sequence came from a man between 45 and 60 years old who received an inactivated influenza vaccine. Donor details come from another sample of the same person, matched by shared clones. Sequenced here: CD8+ T cells sorted from PBMCs, sampled roughly 12 days after vaccination.

In nucleotides, the sequence is TGTGCCAGCAGTGAAGGAACAAACGAGCAGTACTTC. It is translated as CASSEGTNEQYF. The rearranged segments are TRBV2 and TRBJ2-7, with no confidently assigned D gene. V gives up 1 base and J gives up 5 bases, and the segment between their germline ends measures 6 bases. CDR1 and CDR2 were assigned from the germline V gene as SNHLY and FYNNEI. From the cysteine through the phenylalanine, the CDR3 covers 12 amino acids. The kept DNA is CDR3 alone, 36 bases in frame from the first base.